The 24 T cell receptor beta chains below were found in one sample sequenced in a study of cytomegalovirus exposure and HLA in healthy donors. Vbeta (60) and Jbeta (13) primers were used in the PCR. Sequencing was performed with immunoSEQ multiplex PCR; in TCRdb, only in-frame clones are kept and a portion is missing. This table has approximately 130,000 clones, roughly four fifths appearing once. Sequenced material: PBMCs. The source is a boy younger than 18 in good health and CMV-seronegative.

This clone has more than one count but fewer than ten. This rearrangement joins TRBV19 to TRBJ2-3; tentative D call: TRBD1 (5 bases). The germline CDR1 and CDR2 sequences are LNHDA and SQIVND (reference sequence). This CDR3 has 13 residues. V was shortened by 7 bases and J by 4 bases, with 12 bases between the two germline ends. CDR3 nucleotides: TGTGCCAGTACCCAAGGGGCCCCAGATACGCAGTATTTT. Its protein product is CASTQGAPDTQYF.

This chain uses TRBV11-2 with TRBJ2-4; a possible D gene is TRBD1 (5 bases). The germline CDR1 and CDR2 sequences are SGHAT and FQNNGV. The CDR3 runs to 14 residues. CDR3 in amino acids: CAGANKLAKNIQYF. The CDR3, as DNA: TGTGCAGGGGCGAATAAGCTAGCCAAAAACATTCAGTACTTC.

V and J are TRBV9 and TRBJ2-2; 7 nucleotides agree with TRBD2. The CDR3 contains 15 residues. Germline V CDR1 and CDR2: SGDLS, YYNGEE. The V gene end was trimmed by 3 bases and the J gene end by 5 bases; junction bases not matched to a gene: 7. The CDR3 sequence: CASSALTSSTGELFF. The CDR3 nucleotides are TGTGCCAGCAGCGCCTTGACTAGCAGTACCGGGGAGCTGTTTTTT.

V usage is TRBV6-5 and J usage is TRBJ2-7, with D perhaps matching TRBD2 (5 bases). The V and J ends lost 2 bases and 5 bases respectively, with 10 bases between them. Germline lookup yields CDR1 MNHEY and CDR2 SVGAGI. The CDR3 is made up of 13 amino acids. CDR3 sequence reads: CASSYEGSHEQYF. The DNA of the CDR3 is TGTGCCAGCAGTTACGAGGGATCCCACGAGCAGTACTTC.

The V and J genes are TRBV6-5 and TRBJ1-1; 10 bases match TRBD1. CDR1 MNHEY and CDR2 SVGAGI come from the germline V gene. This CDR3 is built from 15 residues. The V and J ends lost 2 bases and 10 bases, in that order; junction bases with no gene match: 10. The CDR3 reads CASSYPTTGGQVAFF. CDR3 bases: TGTGCCAGCAGTTACCCCACGACAGGGGGCCAGGTAGCTTTCTTT.

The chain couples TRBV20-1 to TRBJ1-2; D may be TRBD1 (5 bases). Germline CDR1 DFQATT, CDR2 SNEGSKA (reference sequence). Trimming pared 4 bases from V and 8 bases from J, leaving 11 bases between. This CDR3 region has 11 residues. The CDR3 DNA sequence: TGCAGTGCTACAGGCAGGGCCGGCTACACCTTC. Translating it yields CSATGRAGYTF.

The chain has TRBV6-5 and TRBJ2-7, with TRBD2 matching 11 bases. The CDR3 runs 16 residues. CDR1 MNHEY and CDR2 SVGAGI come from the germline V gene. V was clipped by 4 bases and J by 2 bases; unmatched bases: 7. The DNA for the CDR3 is TGTGCCAGCAGTTCGATTGGGACTAGCGGCACCTACGAGCAGTACTTC. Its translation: CASSSIGTSGTYEQYF.

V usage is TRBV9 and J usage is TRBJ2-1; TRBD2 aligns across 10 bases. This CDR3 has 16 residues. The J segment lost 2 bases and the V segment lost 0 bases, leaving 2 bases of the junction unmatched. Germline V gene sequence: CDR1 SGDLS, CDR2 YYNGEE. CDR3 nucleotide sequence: TGTGCCAGCAGCGTAGTCCTAGCGGGAGCCTACAATGAGCAGTTCTTC. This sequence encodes CASSVVLAGAYNEQFF.

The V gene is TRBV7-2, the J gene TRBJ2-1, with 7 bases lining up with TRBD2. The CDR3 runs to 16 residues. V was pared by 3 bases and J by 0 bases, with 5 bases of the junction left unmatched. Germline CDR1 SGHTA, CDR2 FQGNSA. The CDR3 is CASSFRGTNSYNEQFF. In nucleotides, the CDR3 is TGTGCCAGCAGCTTCCGCGGGACTAACTCCTACAATGAGCAGTTCTTC.

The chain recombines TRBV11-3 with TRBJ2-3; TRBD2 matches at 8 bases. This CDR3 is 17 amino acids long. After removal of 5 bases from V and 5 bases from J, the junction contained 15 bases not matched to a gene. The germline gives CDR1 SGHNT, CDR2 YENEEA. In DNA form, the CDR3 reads TGTGCCAGCAGCCCCCCCGGGAGAGCGGGAGTAGGAGATACGCAGTATTTT. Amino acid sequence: CASSPPGRAGVGDTQYF. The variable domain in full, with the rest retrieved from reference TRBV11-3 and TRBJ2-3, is EAGVVQSPRYKIIEKKQPVAFWCNPISGHNTLYWYLQNLGQGPELLIRYENEEAVDDSQLPKDRFSAERLKGVDSTLKIQPAELGDSAVYLCASSPPGRAGVGDTQYFGPGTRLTVL.

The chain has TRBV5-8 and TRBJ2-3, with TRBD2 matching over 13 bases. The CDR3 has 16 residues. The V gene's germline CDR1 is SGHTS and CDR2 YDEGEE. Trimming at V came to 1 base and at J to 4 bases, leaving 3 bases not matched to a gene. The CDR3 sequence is CASSLTGLAGPDTQYF. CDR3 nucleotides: TGTGCCAGCAGCTTGACGGGACTAGCGGGACCAGATACGCAGTATTTT. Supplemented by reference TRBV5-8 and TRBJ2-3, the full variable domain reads EAGVTQSPTHLIKTRGQQATLRCSPISGHTSVYWYQQALGLGLQFLLWYDEGEERNRGNFPPRFSGRQFPNYSSELNVNALELEDSALYLCASSLTGLAGPDTQYFGPGTRLTVL.

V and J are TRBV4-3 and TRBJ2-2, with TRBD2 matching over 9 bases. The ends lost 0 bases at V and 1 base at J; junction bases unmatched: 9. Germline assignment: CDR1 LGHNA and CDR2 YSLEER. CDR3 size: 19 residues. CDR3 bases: TGCGCCAGCAGCCAAGATTCCGTTAGCGGGAGTTTGAACACCGGGGAGCTGTTTTTT. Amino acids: CASSQDSVSGSLNTGELFF.

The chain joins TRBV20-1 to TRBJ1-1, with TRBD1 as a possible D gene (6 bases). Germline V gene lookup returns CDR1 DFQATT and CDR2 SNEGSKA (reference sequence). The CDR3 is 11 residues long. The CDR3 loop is CRGQPRAEAFF. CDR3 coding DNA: TGCAGAGGACAGCCAAGGGCTGAAGCTTTCTTT.

CDR3 protein: CASSLRYAVTDTQYF. The CDR3 DNA sequence: TGTGCCAGCAGTTTACGATATGCGGTAACAGATACGCAGTATTTT. The chain uses TRBV27 and TRBJ2-3, with D uncertain. V lost 2 bases, J lost 3 bases, and 12 bases lay in between. The CDR3 is made up of 15 amino acids. Looked up from germline, CDR1 is MNHEY and CDR2 is SMNVEV (reference sequence).

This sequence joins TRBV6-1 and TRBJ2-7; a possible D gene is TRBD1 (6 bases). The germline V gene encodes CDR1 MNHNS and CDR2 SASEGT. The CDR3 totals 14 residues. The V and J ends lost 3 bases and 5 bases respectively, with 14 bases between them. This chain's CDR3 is CASSDRGISHEQYF. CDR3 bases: TGTGCCAGCAGTGATAGGGGGATTTCACACGAGCAGTACTTC.

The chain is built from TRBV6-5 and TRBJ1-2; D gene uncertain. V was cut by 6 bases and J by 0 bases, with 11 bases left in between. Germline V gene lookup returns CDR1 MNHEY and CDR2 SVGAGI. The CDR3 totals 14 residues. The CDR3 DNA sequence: TGTGCCAGCAGCCCTGTGGGAGCTAACTATGGCTACACCTTC. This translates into CASSPVGANYGYTF.

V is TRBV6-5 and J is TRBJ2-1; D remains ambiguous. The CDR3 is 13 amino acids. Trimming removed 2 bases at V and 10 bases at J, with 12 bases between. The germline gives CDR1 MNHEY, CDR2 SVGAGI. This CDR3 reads CASSYDSTREQFF. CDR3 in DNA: TGTGCCAGCAGTTACGACTCGACCAGAGAGCAGTTCTTC.

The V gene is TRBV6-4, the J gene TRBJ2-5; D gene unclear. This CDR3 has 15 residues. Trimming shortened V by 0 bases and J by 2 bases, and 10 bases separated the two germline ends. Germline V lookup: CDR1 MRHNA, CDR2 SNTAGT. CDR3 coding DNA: TGTGCCAGCAGTGACTCGGTACAGATGCAAGAGACCCAGTACTTC. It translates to CASSDSVQMQETQYF.

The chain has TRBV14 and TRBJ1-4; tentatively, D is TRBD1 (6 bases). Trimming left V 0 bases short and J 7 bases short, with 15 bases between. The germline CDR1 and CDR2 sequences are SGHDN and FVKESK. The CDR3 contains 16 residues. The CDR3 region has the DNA TGTGCCAGCAGCCAAGACTCCGGGACATTCCGTGAAAAACTGTTTTTT. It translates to CASSQDSGTFREKLFF.

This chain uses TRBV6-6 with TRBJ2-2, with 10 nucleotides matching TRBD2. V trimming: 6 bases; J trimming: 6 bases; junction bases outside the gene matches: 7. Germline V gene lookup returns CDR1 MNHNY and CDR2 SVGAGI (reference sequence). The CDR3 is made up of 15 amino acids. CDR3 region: CASRRTSGAAGELFF. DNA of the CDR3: TGTGCCAGCAGGAGGACTAGCGGTGCGGCCGGGGAGCTGTTTTTT.

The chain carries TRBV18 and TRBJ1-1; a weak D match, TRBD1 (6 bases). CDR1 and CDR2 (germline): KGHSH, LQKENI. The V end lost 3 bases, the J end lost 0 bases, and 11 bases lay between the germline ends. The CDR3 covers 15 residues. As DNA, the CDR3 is TGTGCCAGCTCACCTACGGACAGATTGAACACTGAAGCTTTCTTT. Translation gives CASSPTDRLNTEAFF.

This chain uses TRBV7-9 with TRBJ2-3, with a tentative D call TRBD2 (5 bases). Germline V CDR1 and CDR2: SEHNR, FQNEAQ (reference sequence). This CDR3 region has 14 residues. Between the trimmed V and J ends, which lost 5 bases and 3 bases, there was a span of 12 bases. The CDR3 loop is CASSAGGFTDTQYF. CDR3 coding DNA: TGTGCCAGCAGCGCAGGAGGTTTTACAGATACGCAGTATTTT.

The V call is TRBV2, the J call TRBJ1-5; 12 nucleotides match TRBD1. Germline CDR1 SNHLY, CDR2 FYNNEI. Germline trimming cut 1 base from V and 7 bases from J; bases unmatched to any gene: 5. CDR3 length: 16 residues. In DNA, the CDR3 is TGTGCCAGCAGTGAAGTGGGACAGGGGGCGGGACAGCCCCAGCATTTT. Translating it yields CASSEVGQGAGQPQHF.

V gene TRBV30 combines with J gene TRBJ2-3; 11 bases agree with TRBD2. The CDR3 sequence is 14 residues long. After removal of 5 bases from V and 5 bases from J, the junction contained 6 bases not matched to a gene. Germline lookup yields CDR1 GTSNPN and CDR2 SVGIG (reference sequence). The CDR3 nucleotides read TGTGCCTGGTCCGGGACTAGCGGCCTAGATACGCAGTATTTT. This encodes CAWSGTSGLDTQYF.